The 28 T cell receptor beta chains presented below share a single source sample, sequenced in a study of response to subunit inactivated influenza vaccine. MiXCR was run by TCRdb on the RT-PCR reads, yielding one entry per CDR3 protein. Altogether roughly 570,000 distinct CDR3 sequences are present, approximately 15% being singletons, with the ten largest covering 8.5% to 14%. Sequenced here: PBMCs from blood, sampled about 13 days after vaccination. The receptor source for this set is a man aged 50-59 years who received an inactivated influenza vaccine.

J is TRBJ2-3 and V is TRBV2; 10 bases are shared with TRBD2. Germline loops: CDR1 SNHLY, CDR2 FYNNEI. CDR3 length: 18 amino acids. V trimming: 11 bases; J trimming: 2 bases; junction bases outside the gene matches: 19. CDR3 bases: TGTGCCTTCAGTCCCCAAGTTTTGAGCGGGGGGGCCACAGATACGCAGTATTTT. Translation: CAFSPQVLSGGATDTQYF.

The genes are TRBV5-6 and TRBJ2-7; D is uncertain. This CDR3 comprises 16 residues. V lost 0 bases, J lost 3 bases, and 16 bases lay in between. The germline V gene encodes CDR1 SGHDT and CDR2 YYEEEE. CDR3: CASSLAGRQARYEQYF. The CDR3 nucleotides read TGTGCCAGCAGCTTGGCCGGGCGGCAGGCCCGCTACGAGCAGTACTTC.

The CDR3 DNA is TGTGCCGGATCAGCGGGGGCCAACGTCCTGACTTTC. Protein sequence: CAGSAGANVLTF. The genes are TRBV5-3 and TRBJ2-6; D remains unclear. TRBV5-3 is placed among ORFs of uncertain function. The CDR3 is 12 residues long. Trimming cost V 10 bases and J 4 bases, with 9 bases left between them.

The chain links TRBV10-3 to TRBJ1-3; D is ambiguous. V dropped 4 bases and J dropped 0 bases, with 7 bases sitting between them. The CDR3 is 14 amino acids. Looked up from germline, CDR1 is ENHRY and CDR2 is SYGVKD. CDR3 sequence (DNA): TGTGCCATCAGTGTTGGGCCCTCTGGAAACACCATATATTTT. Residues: CAISVGPSGNTIYF.

The CDR3 region is CASSDRTRQPFTF. For the CDR3, the DNA is TGTGCCAGCAGTGATAGGACTCGTCAGCCCTTCACCTTC. The chain combines TRBV12-3 or TRBV12-4 with TRBJ1-2, with no clear D. Trimming pared 5 bases from V and 13 bases from J, leaving 20 bases between. This CDR3 is built from 13 residues.

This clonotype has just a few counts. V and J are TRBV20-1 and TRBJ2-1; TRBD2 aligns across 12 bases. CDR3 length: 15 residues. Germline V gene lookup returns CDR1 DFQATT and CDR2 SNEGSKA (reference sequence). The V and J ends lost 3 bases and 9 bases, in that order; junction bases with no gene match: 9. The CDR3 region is CSASIVLAGGSEQFF. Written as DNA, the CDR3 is TGCAGTGCTAGCATCGTCCTAGCGGGAGGGAGTGAGCAGTTCTTC.

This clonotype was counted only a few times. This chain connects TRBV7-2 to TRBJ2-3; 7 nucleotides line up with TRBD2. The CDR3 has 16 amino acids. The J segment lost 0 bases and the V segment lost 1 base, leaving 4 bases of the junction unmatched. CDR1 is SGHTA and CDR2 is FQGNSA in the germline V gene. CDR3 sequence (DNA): TGTGCCAGCAGCTTAGGAGGGAGGGGTAGCACAGATACGCAGTATTTT. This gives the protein CASSLGGRGSTDTQYF.

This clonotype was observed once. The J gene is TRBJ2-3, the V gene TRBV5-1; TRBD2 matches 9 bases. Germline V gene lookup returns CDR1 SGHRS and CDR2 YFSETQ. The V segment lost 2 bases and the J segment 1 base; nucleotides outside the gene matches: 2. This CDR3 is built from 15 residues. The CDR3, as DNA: TGCGCCAGCAGCTTCCAGCGGGGGGGCACAGATACGCAGTATTTT. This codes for CASSFQRGGTDTQYF.

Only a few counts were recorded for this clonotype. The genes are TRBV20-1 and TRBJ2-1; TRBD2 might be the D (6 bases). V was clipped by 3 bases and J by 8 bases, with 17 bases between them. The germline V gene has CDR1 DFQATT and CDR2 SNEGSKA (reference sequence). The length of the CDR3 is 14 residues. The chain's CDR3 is CSARSSTLADEQFF. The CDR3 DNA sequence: TGCAGTGCTAGGTCCTCCACTTTAGCGGATGAGCAGTTCTTC.

For the CDR3, the DNA is TGCGCCGGAGGGCATAGCTCCTACGAGCAGTACTTC. It yields the protein CAGGHSSYEQYF. The gene calls are TRBV10-2 and TRBJ2-7, with D perhaps matching TRBD2 (6 bases). The V gene's germline CDR1 is WSHSY and CDR2 SAAADI. The CDR3 is 12 amino acids. The germline V and J ends were trimmed by 11 bases and 0 bases, with 11 bases remaining between them.

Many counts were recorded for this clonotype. CDR3 nucleotides: TGTGCCAGCAGCCTAGTTATAGCCTACGAGCAGTACTTC. It encodes CASSLVIAYEQYF. This sequence joins TRBV7-2 and TRBJ2-7; D gene uncertain. This CDR3 is built from 13 residues. Trimming left V 5 bases short and J 2 bases short, with 10 bases between. Germline loops: CDR1 SGHTA, CDR2 FQGNSA.

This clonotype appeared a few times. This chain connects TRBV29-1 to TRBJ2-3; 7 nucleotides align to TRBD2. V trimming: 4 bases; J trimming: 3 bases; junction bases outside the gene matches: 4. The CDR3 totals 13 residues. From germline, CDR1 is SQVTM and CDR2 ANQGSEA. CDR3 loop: CSVGGRATDTQYF. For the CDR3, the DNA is TGCAGCGTTGGTGGGAGGGCTACAGATACGCAGTATTTT.

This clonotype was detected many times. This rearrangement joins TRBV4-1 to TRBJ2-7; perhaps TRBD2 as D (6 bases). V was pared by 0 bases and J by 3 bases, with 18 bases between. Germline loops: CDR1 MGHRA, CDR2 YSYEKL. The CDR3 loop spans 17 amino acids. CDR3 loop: CASSQDETAGNHYEQYF. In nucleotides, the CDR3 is TGCGCCAGCAGCCAAGATGAGACAGCGGGCAACCACTACGAGCAGTACTTC.

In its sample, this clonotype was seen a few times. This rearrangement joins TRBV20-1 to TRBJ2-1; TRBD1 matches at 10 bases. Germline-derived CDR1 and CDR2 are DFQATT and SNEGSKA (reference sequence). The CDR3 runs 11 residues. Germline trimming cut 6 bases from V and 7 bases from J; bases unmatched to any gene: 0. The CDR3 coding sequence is TGCAGTGCGGGACAGGGGAATGAGCAGTTCTTC. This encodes CSAGQGNEQFF.

The CDR3 reads CSAPAGLTYEQYF. CDR3 in DNA: TGCAGTGCCCCAGCGGGACTAACCTACGAGCAGTACTTC. The chain is built from TRBV20-1 and TRBJ2-7; 7 nucleotides line up with TRBD2. Germline CDR1 DFQATT, CDR2 SNEGSKA (reference sequence). J was trimmed by 2 bases and V by 6 bases; bases with no gene match: 7. The CDR3 spans 13 residues.

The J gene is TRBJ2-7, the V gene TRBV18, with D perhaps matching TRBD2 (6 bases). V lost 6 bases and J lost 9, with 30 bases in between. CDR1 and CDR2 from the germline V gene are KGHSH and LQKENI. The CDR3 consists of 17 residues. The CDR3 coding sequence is TGTGCCAGCTCTCTTGCCCAGGGAGGAAAGACGGGGATCGGGCAGTACTTC. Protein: CASSLAQGGKTGIGQYF.

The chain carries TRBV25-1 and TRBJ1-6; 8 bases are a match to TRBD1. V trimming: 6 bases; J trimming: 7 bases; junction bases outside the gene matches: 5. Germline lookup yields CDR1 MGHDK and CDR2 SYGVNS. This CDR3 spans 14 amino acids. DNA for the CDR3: TGTGCCAGCAGGCCGACAGGGGACAATTCACCCCTCCACTTT. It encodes CASRPTGDNSPLHF.

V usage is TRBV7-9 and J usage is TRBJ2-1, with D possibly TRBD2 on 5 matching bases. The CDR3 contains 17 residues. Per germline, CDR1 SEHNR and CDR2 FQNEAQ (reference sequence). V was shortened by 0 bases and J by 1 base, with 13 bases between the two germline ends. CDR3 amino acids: CASSLAAGGVSYNEQFF. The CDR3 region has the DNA TGTGCCAGCAGCTTAGCGGCAGGAGGCGTTTCCTACAATGAGCAGTTCTTC.

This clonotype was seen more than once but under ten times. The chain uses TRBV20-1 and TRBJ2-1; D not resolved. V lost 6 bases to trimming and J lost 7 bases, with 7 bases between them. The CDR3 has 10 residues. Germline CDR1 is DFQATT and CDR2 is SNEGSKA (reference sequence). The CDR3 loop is CSATQNEQFF. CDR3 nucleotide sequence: TGCAGTGCCACCCAAAATGAGCAGTTCTTC.

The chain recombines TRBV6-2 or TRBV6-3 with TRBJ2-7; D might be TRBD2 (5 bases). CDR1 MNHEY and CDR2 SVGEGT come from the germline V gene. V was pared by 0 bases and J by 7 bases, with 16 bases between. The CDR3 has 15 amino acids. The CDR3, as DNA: TGTGCCAGCAGTTACTCGTTAGCGACTAACTTGGAGCAGTACTTC. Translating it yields CASSYSLATNLEQYF.

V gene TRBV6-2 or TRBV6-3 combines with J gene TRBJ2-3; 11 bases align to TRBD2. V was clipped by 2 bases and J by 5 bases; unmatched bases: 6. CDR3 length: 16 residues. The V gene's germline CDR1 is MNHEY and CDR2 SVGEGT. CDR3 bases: TGTGCCAGCAGTTACACTAGCGGGAGAGTCATAGATACGCAGTATTTT. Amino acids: CASSYTSGRVIDTQYF.

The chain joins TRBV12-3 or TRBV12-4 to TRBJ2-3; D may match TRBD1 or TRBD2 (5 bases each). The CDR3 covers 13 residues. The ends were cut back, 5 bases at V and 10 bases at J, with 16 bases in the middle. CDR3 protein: CASSPRDLPSQYF. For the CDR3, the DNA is TGTGCCAGCAGTCCCCGGGACCTCCCGTCGCAGTATTTT.

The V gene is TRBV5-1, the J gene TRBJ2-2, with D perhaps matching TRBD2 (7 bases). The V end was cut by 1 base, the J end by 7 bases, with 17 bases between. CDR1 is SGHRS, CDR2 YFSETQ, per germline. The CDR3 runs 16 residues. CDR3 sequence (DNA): TGCGCCAGCAGCTTGATGGGGGGGCCGTTCGGCGGGGAGCTGTTTTTT. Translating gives CASSLMGGPFGGELFF. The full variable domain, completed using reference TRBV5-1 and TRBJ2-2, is KAGVTQTPRYLIKTRGQQVTLSCSPISGHRSVSWYQQTPGQGLQFLFEYFSETQRNKGNFPGRFSGRQFSNSRSEMNVSTLELGDSALYLCASSLMGGPFGGELFFGEGSRLTVL.

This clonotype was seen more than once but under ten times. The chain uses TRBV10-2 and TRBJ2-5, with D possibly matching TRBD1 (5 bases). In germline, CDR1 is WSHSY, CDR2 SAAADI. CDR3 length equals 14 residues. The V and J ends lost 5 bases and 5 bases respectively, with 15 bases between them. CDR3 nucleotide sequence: TGCGCCAGCAGTACAGGCCCACTCCCCGAGACCCAGTACTTC. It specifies CASSTGPLPETQYF.

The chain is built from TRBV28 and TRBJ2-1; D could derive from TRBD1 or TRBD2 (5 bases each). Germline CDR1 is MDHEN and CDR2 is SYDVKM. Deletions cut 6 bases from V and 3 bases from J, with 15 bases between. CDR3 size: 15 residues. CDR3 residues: CASRIERGHYNEQFF. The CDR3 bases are TGTGCCAGCAGAATTGAGAGGGGCCACTACAATGAGCAGTTCTTC. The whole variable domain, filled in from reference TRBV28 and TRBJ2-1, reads DVKVTQSSRYLVKRTGEKVFLECVQDMDHENMFWYRQDPGLGLRLIYFSYDVKMKEKGDIPEGYSVSREKKERFSLILESASTNQTSMYLCASRIERGHYNEQFFGPGTRLTVL.

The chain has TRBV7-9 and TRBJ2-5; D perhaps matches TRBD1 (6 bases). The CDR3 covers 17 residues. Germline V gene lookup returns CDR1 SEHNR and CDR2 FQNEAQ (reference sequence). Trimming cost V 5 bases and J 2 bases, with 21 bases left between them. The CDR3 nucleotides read TGTGCCAGCAGCCCAACGTTCCGGGACAACCCACAAGAGACCCAGTACTTC. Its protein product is CASSPTFRDNPQETQYF.

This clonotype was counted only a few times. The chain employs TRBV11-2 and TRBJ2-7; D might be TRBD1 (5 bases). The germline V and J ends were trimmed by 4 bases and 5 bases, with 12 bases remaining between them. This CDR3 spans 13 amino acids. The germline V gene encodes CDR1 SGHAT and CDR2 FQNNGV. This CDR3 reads CASSWGPTDEQYF. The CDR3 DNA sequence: TGTGCCAGCAGCTGGGGCCCAACGGACGAGCAGTACTTC.

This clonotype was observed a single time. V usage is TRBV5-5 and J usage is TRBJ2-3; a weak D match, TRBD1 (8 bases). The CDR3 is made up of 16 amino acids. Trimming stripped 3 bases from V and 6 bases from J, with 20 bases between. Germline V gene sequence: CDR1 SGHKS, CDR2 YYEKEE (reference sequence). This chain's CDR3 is CASSWGGRGQMDTQYF. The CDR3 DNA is TGTGCCAGCAGCTGGGGGGGCAGGGGGCAGATGGATACGCAGTATTTT.